Listed below are T cell receptor beta chains from one sample, sequenced in a study of T-cell memory formation after mild COVID-19. From the 5' RACE reads, TCRdb called clonotypes with MiXCR, one entry per CDR3 protein. There are 90,000 to 120,000 distinct CDR3 sequences in the sample; over 8.5% occur only once, and approximately 39% lies in the top ten. The sample taken for sequencing was PBMCs or a T cell subset sorted from them (not recorded which). The receptors stem from a man in his late teens or twenties who had mild COVID-19 (a few samples of this study predate the infection). Cell type and time point are not known. Both conserved end residues are part of each CDR3. Fields, in order: V gene, clone size, J gene, D gene, CDR3 DNA, CDR3 protein. A D gene is named only where the DNA matches it firmly. The size field is filled for only some rows; it gives once, few, many or a size class.

TRBV5-1	NA	TRBJ2-7	TRBD1	TGCGCCAGCAGACCCGGGACAGGGGCCTACGAGCAGTACTTC	CASRPGTGAYEQYF
TRBV7-9	many	TRBJ2-7	NA	TGTGCCAGCAGCTTATCCAATGGGGACGAGCAGTACTTC	CASSLSNGDEQYF
TRBV6-2/TRBV6-3	NA	TRBJ1-2	NA	TGTGCCAGCAGTCAGCTCGGGGCCCCCTGGGGCTACACCTTC	CASSQLGAPWGYTF
TRBV12-3/TRBV12-4	few	TRBJ2-3	NA	TGTGCCAGCAGGGAAAGGTCGACAGCTACAGATACGCAGTATTTT	CASRERSTATDTQYF
TRBV9	NA	TRBJ2-3	TRBD2	TGTGCCAGCAGCCACAGCGGGGGCACAGATACGCAGTATTTT	CASSHSGGTDTQYF
TRBV7-9	NA	TRBJ1-1	NA	TGTGCCAGCAGCTCCTGGGGTACCCCAGCAGGTTTCTTT	CASSSWGTPAGFF
TRBV27	few	TRBJ2-5	NA	TGTGCCAGCAGTCTTTCCCCTTTGGGGTGGCAAGAGACCCAGTACTTC	CASSLSPLGWQETQYF
TRBV6-5	NA	TRBJ1-2	NA	TGTGCCAGCAGTTACTCCCGGGAACCACTGGATGGCTACACCTTC	CASSYSREPLDGYTF
TRBV4-1	few	TRBJ2-6	NA	TGCGCCAGCAGCCAAGATAAGGGAACTCCCTCTGGGGCCAACGTCCTGACTTTC	CASSQDKGTPSGANVLTF
TRBV20-1	NA	TRBJ2-5	NA	TGCAGTGCTACGGATTCGGGCCTAGCCCAAGAGACCCAGTACTTC	CSATDSGLAQETQYF
TRBV29-1	NA	TRBJ2-2	NA	TGCAGCGGAACCTCGACGGCGGCCGGGGAGCTGTTTTTT	CSGTSTAAGELFF
TRBV4-1	NA	TRBJ2-5	NA	TGCGCCAGCACAAGGGCCCAAGAGACCCAGTACTTC	CASTRAQETQYF
TRBV19	few	TRBJ2-1	TRBD2	TGTGCCAGTAGTATAACTAGCGGGGGAAACAATGAGCAGTTCTTC	CASSITSGGNNEQFF
TRBV7-2	many	TRBJ1-1	NA	TGTGCCAGCAGCTTAGGAGTCATGAACACTGAAGCTTTCTTT	CASSLGVMNTEAFF
TRBV4-2	once	TRBJ2-4	NA	TGTGCCAGCAGCCAAGGTTGGGGGGAAAACATTCAGTACTTC	CASSQGWGENIQYF
TRBV7-9	few	TRBJ1-2	TRBD1	TGTGCCAGCAGCTTGGGACAGGGGGCGGCCGATGGCTACACCTTC	CASSLGQGAADGYTF
TRBV6-5	NA	TRBJ1-1	TRBD1	TGTGCCAGCAACAGCCTGACAGGGGGAATTGCTTTCTTT	CASNSLTGGIAFF
TRBV7-9	few	TRBJ2-5	NA	TGTGCCAGCAGCTTAGGTGGTACCCAAGAGACCCAGTACTTC	CASSLGGTQETQYF
TRBV7-9	few	TRBJ2-5	NA	TGTGCCGGCGAGGAATGGACAGCACGGCGGGAGACCCAGTACTTC	CAGEEWTARRETQYF
TRBV12-3/TRBV12-4	few	TRBJ1-1	NA	TGTGCCAGCAGTTTTGATACTGAAGCTTTCTTT	CASSFDTEAFF
TRBV6-6	few	TRBJ2-2	NA	TGTGCCAGCTCTCTCCAGGGAGAAGGCACCGGGGAGCTGTTTTTT	CASSLQGEGTGELFF
TRBV24-1	NA	TRBJ1-2	TRBD1	TGTGCCACCAGTGATTTTTACAGGGGGCGCCGGCCCCACCCGTCCCTTGGCTACACCTTC	CATSDFYRGRRPHPSLGYTF
TRBV4-1	few	TRBJ2-1	NA	TGCGCCAGCAGCCAGATCGTCGAGCTAGAGCAGTTCTTC	CASSQIVELEQFF
TRBV23-1	many	TRBJ2-3	NA	TGCGCCAGCAGTCAAGAGTCCCGAGACACAGATACGCAGTATTTT	CASSQESRDTDTQYF
TRBV2	few	TRBJ1-1	NA	TGTGCCAGCAGGAGTACGGACACTGAAGCTTTCTTT	CASRSTDTEAFF
TRBV9	NA	TRBJ2-5	NA	TGTGCCAGCAGCGTAGGGGGGATTGAGACCCAGTACTTC	CASSVGGIETQYF
TRBV7-9	NA	TRBJ2-7	NA	TGTGCCAGCAGCTCCAGGGGCGCCCGCTACGAGCAGTACTTC	CASSSRGARYEQYF
TRBV10-2	NA	TRBJ2-2	TRBD2	TGCGCCAGCAGTGGGGGGGGAGCCGGGGAGCTGTTTTTT	CASSGGGAGELFF
TRBV20-1	few	TRBJ2-6	NA	TGCAGTGCGCCCCTTTTGACCGGCTCTGGGGCCAACGTCCTGACTTTC	CSAPLLTGSGANVLTF
TRBV12-3/TRBV12-4	NA	TRBJ2-1	NA	TGTGCCAGCAGCCCCCCAAGCCGAGTCTACAATGAGCAGTTCTTC	CASSPPSRVYNEQFF
TRBV4-2	few	TRBJ2-1	NA	TGTGCCAGCAGCGCGTTGGGGGCGGACAATGAGCAGTTCTTC	CASSALGADNEQFF
TRBV29-1	few	TRBJ2-1	NA	TGCAGCGCCCCGGGGGTGGTATGGGATGAGCAGTTCTTC	CSAPGVVWDEQFF
TRBV28	few	TRBJ2-1	TRBD2	TGTGCCAGCAGTTTCGCGGGAGGCTATGAGCAGTTCTTC	CASSFAGGYEQFF
TRBV3-1	few	TRBJ2-2	NA	TGTGCCAGCAGCCAAGATTGGGGACGATACGGCCCAGGAAAGAACACCGGGGAGCTGTTTTTT	CASSQDWGRYGPGKNTGELFF
TRBV20-1	NA	TRBJ2-5	TRBD1	TGCAGTGCTAGAGATGAGGGGGCGGGCGAGACCCAGTACTTC	CSARDEGAGETQYF
TRBV7-6	NA	TRBJ2-1	NA	TGTGCCAGCAGCGTAACTCTCCTAAATGAGCAGTTCTTC	CASSVTLLNEQFF
TRBV7-2	NA	TRBJ1-1	NA	TGTGCCAGCAGCCCCACTGACACGAACACTGAAGCTTTCTTT	CASSPTDTNTEAFF
TRBV7-2	few	TRBJ2-7	TRBD2	TGTGCCAGCAGCCCATGGGGGGGAACCTACGAGCAGTACTTC	CASSPWGGTYEQYF
TRBV5-4	few	TRBJ2-1	NA	TGTGCCAGCAGCCCCTGGGGGGGCCACTACAATGAGCAGTTCTTC	CASSPWGGHYNEQFF
TRBV27	NA	TRBJ2-6	NA	TGTGCCAGCAGTGCGGGACGGCCCTCTGGGGCCAACGTCCTGACTTTC	CASSAGRPSGANVLTF
TRBV29-1	NA	TRBJ2-1	NA	TGCAGCGGGGATCGGACAGGGAGGGATGAGCAGTTCTTC	CSGDRTGRDEQFF
TRBV11-3	NA	TRBJ1-5	TRBD1	TGTGCCAGCAGCTTAGTGTCGTCCGGGACAGGGTGCCGAGTGAACCAGCCCCAGCATTTT	CASSLVSSGTGCRVNQPQHF
TRBV5-1	NA	TRBJ2-1	TRBD2	TGCGCCAGCAGCCTAGCGGGGGGGTTCTACAATGAGCAGTTCTTC	CASSLAGGFYNEQFF
TRBV20-1	NA	TRBJ2-1	TRBD1	TGCAGTGCTAAGGACAGGGTAGGAGGCTACAATGAGCAGTTCTTC	CSAKDRVGGYNEQFF
TRBV3-1	few	TRBJ2-3	TRBD2	TGTGCCAGCAGCCAAGATGCGGGACTAGCGGGGGCTAGCACAGATACGCAGTATTTT	CASSQDAGLAGASTDTQYF
TRBV6-2/TRBV6-3	few	TRBJ2-5	NA	TGTGCCAGCAGTTTAATCGGGGACGCGGAGACCCAGTACTTC	CASSLIGDAETQYF
TRBV5-1	NA	TRBJ1-6	NA	TGCGCCAGCACCCTCCTCCGGGGGTCTTCACCCCTCCACTTT	CASTLLRGSSPLHF
TRBV4-1	few	TRBJ1-2	NA	TGCGCCAGCGGGTCGACAGTCCGGAACTATGGCTACACCTTC	CASGSTVRNYGYTF
TRBV12-3/TRBV12-4	NA	TRBJ1-2	NA	TGTGCCAGCAGTTTACTGGGTTCAATGGGCTACACCTTC	CASSLLGSMGYTF
TRBV28	NA	TRBJ2-3	TRBD2	TGTGCCAGCAGTACCCTAGCGGATGGTACGCAGTATTTT	CASSTLADGTQYF